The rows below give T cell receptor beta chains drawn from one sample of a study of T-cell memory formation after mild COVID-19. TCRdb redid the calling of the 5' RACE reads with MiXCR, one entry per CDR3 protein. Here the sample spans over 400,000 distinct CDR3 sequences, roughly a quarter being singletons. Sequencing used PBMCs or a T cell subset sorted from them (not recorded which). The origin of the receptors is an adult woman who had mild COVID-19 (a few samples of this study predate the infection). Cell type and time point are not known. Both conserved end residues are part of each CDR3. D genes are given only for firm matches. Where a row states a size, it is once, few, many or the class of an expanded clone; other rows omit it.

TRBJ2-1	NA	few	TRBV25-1	CASSEYLAGSNEQFF	TGTGCCAGCAGTGAATATCTTGCAGGGAGCAATGAGCAGTTCTTC
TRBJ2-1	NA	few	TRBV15	CATSRDWGDEQFF	TGTGCCACCAGCAGAGATTGGGGGGATGAGCAGTTCTTC
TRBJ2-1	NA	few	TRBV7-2	CASSAQAGYEQFF	TGTGCCAGCAGCGCCCAGGCAGGGTACGAGCAGTTCTTC
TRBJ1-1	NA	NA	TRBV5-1	CASSLAGEERAFF	TGCGCCAGCAGCTTGGCCGGCGAGGAAAGAGCTTTCTTT
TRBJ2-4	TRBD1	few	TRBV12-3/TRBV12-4	CASSLSRQALWGQGPYF	TGTGCCAGCAGTTTATCGAGGCAGGCATTGTGGGGACAGGGCCCGTACTTC
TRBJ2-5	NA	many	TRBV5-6	CASSLVAAGRETQYF	TGTGCCAGCAGCTTGGTGGCCGCCGGACGGGAGACCCAGTACTTC
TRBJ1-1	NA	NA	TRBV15	CATSGRQEAFF	TGTGCCACCAGCGGGCGACAGGAAGCTTTCTTT
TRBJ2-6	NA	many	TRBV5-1	CASSFGLSGANVLTF	TGCGCCAGCAGCTTTGGCCTCTCTGGGGCCAACGTCCTGACTTTC
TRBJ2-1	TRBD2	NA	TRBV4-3	CASSQEGSGSPYNEQFF	TGCGCCAGCAGCCAAGAGGGAAGCGGGAGTCCATACAATGAGCAGTTCTTC
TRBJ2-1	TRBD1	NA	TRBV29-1	CSGMQGDEQFF	TGCAGCGGCATGCAGGGGGATGAGCAGTTCTTC
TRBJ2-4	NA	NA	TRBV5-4	CASSHRRDHIQYF	TGTGCCAGCAGCCACCGTCGGGATCACATTCAGTACTTC
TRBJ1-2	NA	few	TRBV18	CASSPPESPRGYTF	TGTGCCAGCTCACCACCAGAGAGCCCTCGCGGCTACACCTTC
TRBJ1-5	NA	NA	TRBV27	CASSLEEAAPQHF	TGTGCCAGCAGTTTAGAGGAGGCGGCGCCCCAGCATTTT
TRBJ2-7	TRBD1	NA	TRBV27	CASSRQGPGFYEQYF	TGTGCCAGCAGTAGACAGGGGCCTGGGTTCTACGAGCAGTACTTC
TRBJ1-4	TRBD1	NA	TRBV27	CASSPGQGRGEKLFF	TGTGCCAGCAGTCCCGGACAGGGAAGAGGCGAAAAACTGTTTTTT
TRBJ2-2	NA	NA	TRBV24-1	CATSVDANTGELFF	TGTGCCACCAGTGTTGACGCGAACACCGGGGAGCTGTTTTTT
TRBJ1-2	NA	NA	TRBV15	CATSRDMGANGYTF	TGTGCCACCAGCAGAGATATGGGGGCTAACGGCTACACCTTC
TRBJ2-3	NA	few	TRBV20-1	CSVSIAETDTQYF	TGCAGTGTCAGTATCGCGGAGACAGATACGCAGTATTTT
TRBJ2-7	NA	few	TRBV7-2	CASSITRTTYEQYF	TGTGCCAGCAGTATTACCAGGACTACATACGAGCAGTACTTC
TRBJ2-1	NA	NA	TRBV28	CASSLSHNEQFF	TGTGCCAGCAGTTTATCCCACAATGAGCAGTTCTTC
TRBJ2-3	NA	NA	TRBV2	CASSGQRTVSTDTQYF	TGTGCCAGCAGTGGACAGAGGACCGTGAGCACAGATACGCAGTATTTT
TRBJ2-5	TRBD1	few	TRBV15	CATSSELGGSETQYF	TGTGCCACCAGCAGTGAACTAGGGGGCAGCGAGACCCAGTACTTC
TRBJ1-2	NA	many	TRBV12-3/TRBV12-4	CASSLAGNAGYTF	TGTGCCAGCAGTTTAGCCGGGAACGCTGGCTACACCTTC
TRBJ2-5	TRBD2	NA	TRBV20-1	CSAPNSGGASETQYF	TGCAGTGCCCCGAATAGCGGGGGGGCGTCAGAGACCCAGTACTTC
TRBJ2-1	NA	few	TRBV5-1	CASSLTGTATNEQFF	TGCGCCAGCAGCTTGACCGGGACTGCAACTAATGAGCAGTTCTTC
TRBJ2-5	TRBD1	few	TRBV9	CASSVAGTVGETQYF	TGTGCCAGCAGCGTAGCTGGGACAGTGGGGGAGACCCAGTACTTC
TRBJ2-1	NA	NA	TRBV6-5	CASSYSNSYNEQFF	TGTGCCAGCAGTTACTCTAACTCCTACAATGAGCAGTTCTTC
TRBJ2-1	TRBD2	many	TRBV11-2	CASSRGGNEQFF	TGTGCCAGCAGTCGGGGGGGCAATGAGCAGTTCTTC
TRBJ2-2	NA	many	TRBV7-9	CASSPGTSKAGELFF	TGTGCCAGCAGCCCCGGCACTAGCAAGGCCGGGGAGCTGTTTTTT
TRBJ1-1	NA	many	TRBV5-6	CASSFKGTEAFF	TGTGCCAGCAGCTTTAAGGGGACTGAAGCTTTCTTT
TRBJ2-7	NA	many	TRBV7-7	CASSLGVNYEQYF	TGTGCCAGCAGCTTAGGGGTCAACTACGAGCAGTACTTC
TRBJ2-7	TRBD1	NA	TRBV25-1	CASSAPGTGGFEQYF	TGTGCCAGCAGTGCCCCCGGGACAGGGGGCTTCGAGCAGTACTTC
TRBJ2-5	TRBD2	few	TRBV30	CAWSGTSTQETQYF	TGTGCCTGGAGTGGGACTAGCACACAAGAGACCCAGTACTTC
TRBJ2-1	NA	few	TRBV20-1	CSARDRRRTYNEQFF	TGCAGTGCTAGAGATCGTAGACGGACCTACAATGAGCAGTTCTTC
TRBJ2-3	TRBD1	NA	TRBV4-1	CASSLGLRQGATDTQYF	TGCGCCAGCAGCCTCGGCCTACGACAGGGGGCAACAGATACGCAGTATTTT
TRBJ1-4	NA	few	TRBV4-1	CASSQDLTGRVEKLFF	TGCGCCAGCAGCCAAGATCTGACGGGACGTGTTGAAAAACTGTTTTTT
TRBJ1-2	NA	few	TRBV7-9	CASSLTAGNYGYTF	TGTGCCAGCAGCTTAACGGCAGGGAACTATGGCTACACCTTC
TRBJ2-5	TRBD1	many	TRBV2	CASSDDGTGVGETQYF	TGTGCCAGCAGTGATGACGGGACAGGGGTCGGTGAGACCCAGTACTTC
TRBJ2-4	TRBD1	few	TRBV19	CASSIVGQRTLAKNIQYF	TGTGCCAGTAGTATTGTGGGACAGAGGACGCTAGCCAAAAACATTCAGTACTTC
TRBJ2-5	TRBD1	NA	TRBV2	CASSGTGEYQETQYF	TGTGCCAGCAGTGGGACAGGGGAGTACCAAGAGACCCAGTACTTC
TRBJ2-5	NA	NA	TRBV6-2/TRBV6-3	CASSFLIADLQETQYF	TGTGCCAGCAGTTTTCTCATAGCGGACCTACAAGAGACCCAGTACTTC
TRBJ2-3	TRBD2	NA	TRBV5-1	CASSDQLAVGTDTQYF	TGCGCCAGCAGCGACCAACTAGCGGTCGGCACAGATACGCAGTATTTT
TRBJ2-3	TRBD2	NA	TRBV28	CASTNLADLTDTQYF	TGTGCCAGCACCAATCTAGCGGATCTTACAGATACGCAGTATTTT
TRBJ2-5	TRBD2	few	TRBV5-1	CASSLAGAGGSSGTQYF	TGCGCCAGCAGCTTGGCCGGGGCGGGAGGCTCCTCGGGGACCCAGTACTTC
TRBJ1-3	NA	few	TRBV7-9	CASSLGPGNTIYF	TGTGCCAGCAGCTTAGGCCCTGGAAACACCATATATTTT
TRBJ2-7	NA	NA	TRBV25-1	CASSEGLRGYF	TGTGCCAGCAGTGAAGGACTTCGTGGTTACTTC
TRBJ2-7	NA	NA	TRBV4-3	CASSQLQGPYEQYF	TGCGCCAGCAGCCAACTACAGGGCCCTTACGAGCAGTACTTC
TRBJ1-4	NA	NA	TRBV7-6	CASSLKDLANEKLFF	TGTGCCAGCAGCTTGAAGGATTTGGCTAATGAAAAACTGTTTTTT
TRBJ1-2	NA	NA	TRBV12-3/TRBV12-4	CASSSLNKGYTF	TGTGCCAGCAGTTCTCTCAATAAGGGCTACACCTTC
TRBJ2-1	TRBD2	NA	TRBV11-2	CASTLRGISNEQFF	TGTGCCAGCACCCTGCGGGGGATTAGCAATGAGCAGTTCTTC
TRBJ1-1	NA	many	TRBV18	CASSGPGQLGTSGLVAFF	TGTGCCAGCTCCGGGCCGGGACAACTCGGAACGTCCGGTTTGGTCGCTTTCTTT
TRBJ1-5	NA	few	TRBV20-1	CSARDPAGPNQPQHF	TGCAGTGCTAGAGATCCCGCAGGGCCCAATCAGCCCCAGCATTTT
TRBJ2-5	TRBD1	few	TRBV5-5	CASSLVLGQGAGRETQYF	TGTGCCAGCAGCTTGGTCTTGGGACAGGGGGCCGGTAGAGAGACCCAGTACTTC
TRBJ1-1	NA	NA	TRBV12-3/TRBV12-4	CASSLQGTEAFF	TGTGCCAGCAGTTTACAAGGGACTGAAGCTTTCTTT
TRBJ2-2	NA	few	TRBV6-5	CASTTGMKSGELFF	TGTGCCAGCACAACAGGGATGAAGTCCGGGGAGCTGTTTTTT
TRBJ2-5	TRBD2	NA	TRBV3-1	CASSQDLAGLVPETQYF	TGTGCCAGCAGCCAAGATCTCGCGGGACTAGTTCCGGAGACCCAGTACTTC